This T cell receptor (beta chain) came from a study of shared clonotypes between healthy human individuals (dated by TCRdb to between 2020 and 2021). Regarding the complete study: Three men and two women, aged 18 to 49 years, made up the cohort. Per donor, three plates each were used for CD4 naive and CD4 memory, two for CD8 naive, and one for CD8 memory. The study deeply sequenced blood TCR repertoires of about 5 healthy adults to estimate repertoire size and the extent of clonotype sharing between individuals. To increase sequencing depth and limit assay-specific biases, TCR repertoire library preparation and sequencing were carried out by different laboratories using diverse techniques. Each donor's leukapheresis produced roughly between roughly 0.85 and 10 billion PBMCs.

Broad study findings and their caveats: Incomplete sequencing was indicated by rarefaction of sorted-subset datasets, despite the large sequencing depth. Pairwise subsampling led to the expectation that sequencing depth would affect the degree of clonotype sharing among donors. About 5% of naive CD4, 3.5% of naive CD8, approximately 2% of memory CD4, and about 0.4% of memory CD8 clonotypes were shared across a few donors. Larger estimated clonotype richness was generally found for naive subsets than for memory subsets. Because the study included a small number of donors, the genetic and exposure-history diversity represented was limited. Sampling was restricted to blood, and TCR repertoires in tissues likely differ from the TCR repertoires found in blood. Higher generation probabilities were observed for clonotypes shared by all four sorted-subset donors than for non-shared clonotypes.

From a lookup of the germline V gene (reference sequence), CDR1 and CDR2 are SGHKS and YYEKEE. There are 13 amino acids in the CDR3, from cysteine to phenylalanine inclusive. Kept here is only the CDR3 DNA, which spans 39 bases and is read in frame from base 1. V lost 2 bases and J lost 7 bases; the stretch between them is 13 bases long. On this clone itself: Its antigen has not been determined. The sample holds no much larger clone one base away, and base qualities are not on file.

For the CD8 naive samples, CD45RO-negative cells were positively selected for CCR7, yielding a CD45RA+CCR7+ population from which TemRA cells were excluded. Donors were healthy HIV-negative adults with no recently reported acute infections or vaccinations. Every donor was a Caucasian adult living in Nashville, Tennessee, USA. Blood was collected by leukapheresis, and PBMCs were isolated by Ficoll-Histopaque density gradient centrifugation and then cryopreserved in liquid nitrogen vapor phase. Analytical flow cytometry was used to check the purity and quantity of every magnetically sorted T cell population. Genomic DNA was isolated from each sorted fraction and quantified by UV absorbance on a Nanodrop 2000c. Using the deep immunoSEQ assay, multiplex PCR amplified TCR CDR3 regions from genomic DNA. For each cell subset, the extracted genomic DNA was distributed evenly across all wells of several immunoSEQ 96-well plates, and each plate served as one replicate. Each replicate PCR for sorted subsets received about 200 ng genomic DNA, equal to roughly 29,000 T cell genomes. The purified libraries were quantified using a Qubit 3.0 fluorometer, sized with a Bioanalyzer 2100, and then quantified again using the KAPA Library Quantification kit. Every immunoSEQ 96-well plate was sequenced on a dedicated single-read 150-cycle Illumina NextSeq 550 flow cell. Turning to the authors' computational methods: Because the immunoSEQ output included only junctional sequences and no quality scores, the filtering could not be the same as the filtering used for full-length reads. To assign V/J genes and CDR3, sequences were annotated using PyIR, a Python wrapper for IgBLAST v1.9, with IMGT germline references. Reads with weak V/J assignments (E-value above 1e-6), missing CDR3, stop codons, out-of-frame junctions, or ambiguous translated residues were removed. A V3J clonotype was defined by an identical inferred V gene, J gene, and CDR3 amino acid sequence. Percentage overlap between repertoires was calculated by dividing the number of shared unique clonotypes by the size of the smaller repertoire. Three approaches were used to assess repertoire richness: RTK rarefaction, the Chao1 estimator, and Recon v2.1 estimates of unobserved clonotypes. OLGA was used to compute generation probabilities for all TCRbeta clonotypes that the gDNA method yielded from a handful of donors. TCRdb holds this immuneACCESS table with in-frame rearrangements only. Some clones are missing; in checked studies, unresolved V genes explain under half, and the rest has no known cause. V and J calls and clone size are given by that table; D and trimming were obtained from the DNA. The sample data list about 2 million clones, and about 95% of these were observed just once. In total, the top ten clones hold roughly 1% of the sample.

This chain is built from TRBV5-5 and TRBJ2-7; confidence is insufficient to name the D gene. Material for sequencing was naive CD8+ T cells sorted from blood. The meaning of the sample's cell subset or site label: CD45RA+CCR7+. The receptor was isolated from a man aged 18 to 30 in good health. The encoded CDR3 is CASSFYTGWEQYF. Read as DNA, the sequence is TGTGCCAGCAGCTTTTATACCGGGTGGGAGCAGTACTTC.